The T cell receptor beta chain described here comes from a study of cytomegalovirus exposure and HLA in healthy donors. Overall study results and limits: Of the V segments, some could not be distinguished, including TRBV6-2 and TRBV6-3, and were excluded. A later look showed TCR association rates differing by HLA locus, highest for DRB1 and lowest for HLA-C.

PCR employed 60 Vbeta and 13 Jbeta primers. This table comes from immunoSEQ multiplex PCR, and its TCRdb copy is limited to in-frame clones, with some not included. The sample lists 140,000 or so clones; 75% to 90% were seen once. A word on this clone: Its antigen is as yet unknown.

The germline gives CDR1 MNHEY, CDR2 SMNVEV (reference sequence). The CDR3 sequence is 14 residues long. The V and J ends lost 2 bases and 3 bases, in that order; junction bases with no gene match: 3. The TCR was taken from a female donor in good health and CMV-seronegative. The rearrangement joins TRBV27 to TRBJ1-1; 7 bases are shared with TRBD1. Sequenced: PBMCs. In nucleotides, the CDR3 is TGTGCCAGCAGTTTACACAGGGGAGACACTGAAGCTTTCTTT. Translation gives CASSLHRGDTEAFF.